This is a list of T cell receptor beta chains from one sample in a study of blood T cell repertoires in COVID-19. Generated by immunoSEQ multiplex PCR, the TCRdb table keeps only in-frame clones and is missing some. This table holds some 200,000 clones, 87% found once. What was sequenced was peripheral blood. Every receptor here comes from an older woman with COVID-19, enrolled during active disease. The CDR3 runs from the conserved cysteine through the conserved F or W. A D gene is named only where the DNA matches it firmly. Expanded clones get a size class; other rows say once, few or many, or leave the size out.

size,V,D,J,CDR3,DNA
NA,TRBV6-5,NA,TRBJ2-2,CASSYSNRGTGELFF,TGTGCCAGCAGTTACTCGAATCGGGGGACCGGGGAGCTGTTTTTT
few,TRBV9,TRBD2,TRBJ2-3,CASSVGTSGRVDTQYF,TGTGCCAGCAGCGTTGGGACTAGCGGGAGAGTAGATACGCAGTATTTT
NA,TRBV6-5,TRBD1,TRBJ1-5,CASSGVTGVGQPQHF,TGTGCCAGCAGCGGCGTTACAGGGGTAGGTCAGCCCCAGCATTTT
NA,TRBV2,NA,TRBJ1-5,CASSLTPAISNQPQHF,TGTGCCAGCAGCTTGACACCGGCCATTAGCAATCAGCCCCAGCATTTT
NA,TRBV15,TRBD1,TRBJ1-2,CATSRALGTGDFGGYTF,TGTGCCACCAGCAGAGCCCTAGGGACAGGGGATTTCGGTGGCTACACCTTC
once,TRBV9,NA,TRBJ2-3,CASSVLGTASTDTQYF,TGTGCCAGCAGCGTATTGGGGACTGCTAGCACAGATACGCAGTATTTT
NA,TRBV19,TRBD2,TRBJ2-1,CASSIASGSYNEQFF,TGTGCCAGTAGTATAGCTAGCGGGAGCTACAATGAGCAGTTCTTC
few,TRBV19,NA,TRBJ1-5,CASSPGQFSFLRSQHF,TGTGCCAGTAGTCCCGGACAGTTTTCGTTTTTAAGGTCCCAGCATTTT
NA,TRBV10-3,NA,TRBJ1-5,CAISEGQTHQPQHF,TGTGCCATCAGTGAGGGACAGACCCATCAGCCCCAGCATTTT
NA,TRBV30,TRBD1,TRBJ1-1,CAWRETGDTEAFF,TGTGCCTGGAGGGAAACAGGGGACACTGAAGCTTTCTTT
NA,TRBV18,NA,TRBJ1-4,CASSHVTTGYEKLFF,TGTGCCAGCTCACACGTAACAACGGGTTATGAAAAACTGTTTTTT
NA,TRBV6-5,TRBD2,TRBJ2-1,CASRKKRDLYNEQFF,TGTGCCAGCAGGAAAAAGCGGGACCTATACAATGAGCAGTTCTTC
NA,TRBV5-1,TRBD2,TRBJ2-5,CASSLTAGEETQYF,TGCGCCAGCAGCTTGACAGCGGGAGAGGAGACCCAGTACTTC
NA,TRBV13,NA,TRBJ1-2,CASSPTNYGYTF,TGTGCCAGCAGCCCAACTAACTATGGCTACACCTTC
NA,TRBV6-2/TRBV6-3,NA,TRBJ2-1,CASSYALTGRQFF,TGTGCCAGCAGTTACGCACTAACAGGTCGACAGTTCTTC
NA,TRBV5-1,TRBD2,TRBJ2-5,CASKRTGGQETQYF,TGCGCCAGTAAGCGTACGGGAGGGCAAGAGACCCAGTACTTC
NA,TRBV27,TRBD2,TRBJ2-1,CASSFGGRGEQFF,TGTGCCAGCAGTTTTGGAGGGAGGGGTGAGCAGTTCTTC
NA,TRBV5-6,NA,TRBJ1-1,CASSLVRPGTEAFF,TGTGCCAGCAGCTTGGTCAGGCCTGGCACTGAAGCTTTCTTT
NA,TRBV3-1/TRBV3-2,NA,TRBJ1-5,CASSDSGYSNQPQHF,TGTGCCAGCAGCGACTCAGGGTATAGCAATCAGCCCCAGCATTTT
NA,TRBV23-1,NA,TRBJ1-2,CASSPLSPSYGYTF,TGCGCCAGCAGTCCCCTATCCCCTAGCTATGGCTACACCTTC
NA,TRBV5-8,NA,TRBJ2-5,CASRSDQETQYF,TGTGCCAGCAGAAGCGATCAAGAGACCCAGTACTTC
NA,TRBV2,TRBD1,TRBJ1-2,CASSSDRASGYTF,TGTGCCAGCAGTTCGGACAGGGCGTCTGGCTACACCTTC
NA,TRBV6-5,TRBD1,TRBJ1-2,CASGGQGTYGYTF,TGTGCCAGCGGGGGACAGGGAACCTATGGCTACACCTTC
NA,TRBV13,NA,TRBJ2-1,CASSSFDRYEQFF,TGTGCCAGCAGCTCTTTTGATAGATATGAGCAGTTCTTC
few,TRBV5-5,TRBD1,TRBJ2-7,CASSLHRGYEQYF,TGTGCCAGCAGCTTACACAGGGGGTACGAGCAGTACTTC
NA,TRBV4-2,NA,TRBJ1-4,CASSQAYDSATNEKLFF,TGTGCCAGCAGCCAAGCCTATGACAGCGCGACTAATGAAAAACTGTTTTTT
once,TRBV5-1,TRBD2,TRBJ2-1,CASSQGTSGTIYNEQFF,TGCGCCAGCAGCCAAGGGACTAGCGGGACTATATACAATGAGCAGTTCTTC
NA,TRBV5-1,NA,TRBJ1-3,CASSESFSGNTIYF,TGCGCCAGTTCTGAGAGCTTCTCTGGAAACACCATATATTTT
NA,TRBV19,NA,TRBJ1-5,CASSIYRAQPQHF,TGTGCCAGTAGTATATACAGGGCTCAGCCCCAGCATTTT
NA,TRBV28,NA,TRBJ2-2,CASSLQGQGAGELFF,TGTGCCAGCAGTTTACAGGGCCAAGGGGCCGGGGAGCTGTTTTTT
NA,TRBV19,NA,TRBJ1-1,CASSMLAGRGTFF,TGTGCCAGTAGTATGTTGGCTGGTCGGGGGACTTTCTTT
NA,TRBV5-6,TRBD1,TRBJ1-1,CASSVTTGGRTEAFF,TGTGCCAGCAGCGTAACGACAGGGGGCAGGACTGAAGCTTTCTTT
NA,TRBV5-6,TRBD1,TRBJ2-7,CASSLGQGGSYEQYF,TGTGCCAGCAGCCTGGGACAGGGGGGATCCTACGAGCAGTACTTC
NA,TRBV10-1,NA,TRBJ1-4,CATTHGGDEKLFF,TGCGCCACCACGCACGGGGGAGACGAAAAACTGTTTTTT
NA,TRBV9,NA,TRBJ2-3,CASSVVSSTDTQYF,TGTGCCAGCAGCGTAGTTAGTAGCACAGATACGCAGTATTTT
few,TRBV2,NA,TRBJ1-5,CASSPGSNQPQHF,TGTGCCAGCTCCCCAGGGAGCAATCAGCCCCAGCATTTT
NA,TRBV6-2/TRBV6-3,TRBD2,TRBJ2-1,CASSRRRLAGPPSYNEQFF,TGTGCCAGCAGCCGCCGCCGACTAGCGGGCCCACCCTCCTACAATGAGCAGTTCTTC
NA,TRBV29-1,NA,TRBJ2-7,CSVELLSSYEQYF,TGCAGCGTTGAACTGTTGAGCTCCTACGAGCAGTACTTC
once,TRBV5-1,NA,TRBJ1-1,CASSSQPVNTEAFF,TGCGCCAGCAGCTCCCAACCGGTCAACACTGAAGCTTTCTTT
NA,TRBV7-3,NA,TRBJ2-1,CASSLRPTGYGRDEQFF,TGTGCCAGCAGCTTAAGGCCAACAGGGTATGGTAGGGATGAGCAGTTCTTC
NA,TRBV19,NA,TRBJ1-1,CASSPGSGAFF,TGTGCCAGTAGTCCGGGATCCGGAGCTTTCTTT
NA,TRBV18,TRBD1,TRBJ2-7,CASSVTGDMEQYF,TGTGCCAGCTCAGTGACAGGGGACATGGAGCAGTACTTC
NA,TRBV12-3/TRBV12-4,NA,TRBJ2-1,CASSSLTNEQFF,TGTGCCAGCAGTTCGCTAACCAATGAGCAGTTCTTC
NA,TRBV10-3,NA,TRBJ1-3,CAIRGDRNSGNTIYF,TGTGCCATCAGAGGTGACAGGAACTCTGGAAACACCATATATTTT
NA,TRBV2,TRBD2,TRBJ2-7,CASRRGTSGRYNEQYF,TGTGCCAGCAGAAGAGGGACTAGCGGGAGATACAACGAGCAGTACTTC
NA,TRBV2,NA,TRBJ1-6,CASSSEGGSPLHF,TGTGCCAGCAGTAGCGAAGGGGGTTCACCCCTCCACTTT
NA,TRBV19,TRBD1,TRBJ1-4,CASFSRGQTNEKLFF,TGTGCCAGTTTCAGTAGGGGGCAGACTAATGAAAAACTGTTTTTT
NA,TRBV5-5,NA,TRBJ2-1,CASSLMPGGTAYNEQFF,TGTGCCAGCAGCTTGATGCCGGGCGGGACGGCCTACAATGAGCAGTTCTTC
NA,TRBV5-1,TRBD1,TRBJ2-7,CASRDRDYEQYF,TGCGCCAGCAGGGACAGGGACTACGAGCAGTACTTC
NA,TRBV3-1/TRBV3-2,TRBD2,TRBJ2-3,CASSFPTSGSTDTQYF,TGTGCCAGCAGCTTCCCGACTAGCGGGAGCACAGATACGCAGTATTTT
NA,TRBV7-9,NA,TRBJ1-1,CASSPTGNTEAFF,TGTGCCAGCAGCCCCACGGGGAACACTGAAGCTTTCTTT
once,TRBV15,TRBD1,TRBJ1-5,CATSSHIITGGEPQHF,TGTGCCACCAGCTCACATATTATTACAGGGGGCGAGCCCCAGCATTTT
NA,TRBV28,NA,TRBJ1-2,CASSQGPYGYTF,TGTGCCAGCAGCCAGGGGCCCTATGGCTACACCTTC
NA,TRBV7-9,TRBD1,TRBJ1-4,CASSLPGTGTAREKLFF,TGTGCCAGCAGCTTGCCGGGGACAGGGACAGCTCGAGAAAAACTGTTTTTT
NA,TRBV7-6,NA,TRBJ2-1,CASSLVSLRVFSEQFF,TGTGCCAGCAGCTTAGTGAGCCTCAGGGTTTTTAGTGAGCAGTTCTTC
NA,TRBV5-6,NA,TRBJ2-4,CASSIYRGEVNIQYF,TGTGCCAGCAGCATTTACCGGGGAGAGGTGAACATTCAGTACTTC
NA,TRBV6-5,TRBD1,TRBJ2-7,CATQGDRAYEQYF,TGTGCCACCCAAGGGGACAGGGCCTACGAGCAGTACTTC
NA,TRBV6-5,NA,TRBJ1-1,CASSRGKQGGTEAFF,TGTGCCAGCAGTAGGGGGAAGCAAGGGGGCACTGAAGCTTTCTTT
NA,TRBV6-5,NA,TRBJ1-5,CASRNSYSVNQPQHF,TGTGCCAGCAGGAACAGCTATTCCGTAAATCAGCCCCAGCATTTT
NA,TRBV19,TRBD1,TRBJ1-5,CASSMGQTYSNQPQHF,TGTGCCAGTAGTATGGGACAGACTTATAGCAATCAGCCCCAGCATTTT